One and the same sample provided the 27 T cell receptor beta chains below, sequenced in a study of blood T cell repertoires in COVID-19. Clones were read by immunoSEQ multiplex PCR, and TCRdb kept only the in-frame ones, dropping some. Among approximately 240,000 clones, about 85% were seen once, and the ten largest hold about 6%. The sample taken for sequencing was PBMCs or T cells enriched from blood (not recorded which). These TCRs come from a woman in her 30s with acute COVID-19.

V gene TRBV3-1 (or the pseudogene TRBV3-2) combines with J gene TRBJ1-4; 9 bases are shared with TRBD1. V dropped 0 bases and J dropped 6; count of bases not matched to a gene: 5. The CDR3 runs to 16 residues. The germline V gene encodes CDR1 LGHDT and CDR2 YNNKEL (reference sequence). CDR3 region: CASSQETGTGYEKLFF. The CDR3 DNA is TGTGCCAGCAGCCAAGAAACCGGGACAGGGTATGAAAAACTGTTTTTT.

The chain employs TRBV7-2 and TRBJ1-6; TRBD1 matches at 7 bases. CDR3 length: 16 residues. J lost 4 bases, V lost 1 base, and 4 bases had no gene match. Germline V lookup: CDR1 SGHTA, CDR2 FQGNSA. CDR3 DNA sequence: TGTGCCAGCAGCTTAGTTGGGGGACAGTATAATTCACCCCTCCACTTT. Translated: CASSLVGGQYNSPLHF. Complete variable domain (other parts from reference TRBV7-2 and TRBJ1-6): GAGVSQSPSNKVTEKGKDVELRCDPISGHTALYWYRQSLGQGLEFLIYFQGNSAPDKSGLPSDRFSAERTGGSVSTLTIQRTQQEDSAVYLCASSLVGGQYNSPLHFGNGTRLTVT.

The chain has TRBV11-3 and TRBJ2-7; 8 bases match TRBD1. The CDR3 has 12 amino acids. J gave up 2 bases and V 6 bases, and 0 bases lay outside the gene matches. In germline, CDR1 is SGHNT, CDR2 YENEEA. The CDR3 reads CASRDRAYEQYF. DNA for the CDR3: TGTGCCAGCAGGGACAGGGCCTACGAGCAGTACTTC. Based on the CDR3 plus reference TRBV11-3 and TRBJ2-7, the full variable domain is EAGVVQSPRYKIIEKKQPVAFWCNPISGHNTLYWYLQNLGQGPELLIRYENEEAVDDSQLPKDRFSAERLKGVDSTLKIQPAELGDSAVYLCASRDRAYEQYFGPGTRLTVT.

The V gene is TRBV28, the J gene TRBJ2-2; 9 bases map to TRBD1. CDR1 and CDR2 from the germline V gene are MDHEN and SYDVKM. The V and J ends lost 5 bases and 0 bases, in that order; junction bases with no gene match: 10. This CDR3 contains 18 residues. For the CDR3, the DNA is TGTGCCAGCAGTCTCACCGGGACAGGGCCCGCGAACACCGGGGAGCTGTTTTTT. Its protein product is CASSLTGTGPANTGELFF.

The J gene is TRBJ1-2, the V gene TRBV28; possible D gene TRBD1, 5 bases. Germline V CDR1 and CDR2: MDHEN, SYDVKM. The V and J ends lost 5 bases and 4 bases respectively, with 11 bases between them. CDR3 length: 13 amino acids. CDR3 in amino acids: CASSPIDSYGYTF. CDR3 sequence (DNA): TGTGCCAGCAGTCCAATAGACAGCTATGGCTACACCTTC.

DNA of the CDR3: TGTGCCAGCAGCTTAGTGGGACTAGCGGGAGTGGATTTCTACGAGCAGTACTTC. Amino acids: CASSLVGLAGVDFYEQYF. This chain connects TRBV7-9 to TRBJ2-7; 14 nucleotides agree with TRBD2. There are 18 residues in the CDR3. The germline V gene has CDR1 SEHNR and CDR2 FQNEAQ (reference sequence). Trimming removed 1 base from V and 3 bases from J; junction bases left unmatched: 8.

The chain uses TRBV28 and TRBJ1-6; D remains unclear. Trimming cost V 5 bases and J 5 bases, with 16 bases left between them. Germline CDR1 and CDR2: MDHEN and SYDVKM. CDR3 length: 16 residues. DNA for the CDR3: TGTGCCAGCAGTGCCTTCGGCCCCGGGGATAATTCACCCCTCCACTTT. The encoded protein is CASSAFGPGDNSPLHF.

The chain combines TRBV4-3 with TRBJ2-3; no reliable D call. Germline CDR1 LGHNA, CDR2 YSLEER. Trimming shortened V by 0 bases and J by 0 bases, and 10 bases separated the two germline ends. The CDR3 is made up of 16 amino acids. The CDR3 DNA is TGCGCCAGCAGCCAAGATACGGGTGGGAGCACAGATACGCAGTATTTT. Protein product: CASSQDTGGSTDTQYF.

In DNA, the CDR3 is TGTGCCAGCAGTGGCAGGGGTTTGGGAAACACCATATATTTT. It specifies CASSGRGLGNTIYF. The chain employs TRBV2 and TRBJ1-3; weak D call: TRBD1 (6 bases). This CDR3 comprises 14 residues. V gave up 4 bases and J gave up 4 bases, with 11 bases separating them. Germline V lookup: CDR1 SNHLY, CDR2 FYNNEI.

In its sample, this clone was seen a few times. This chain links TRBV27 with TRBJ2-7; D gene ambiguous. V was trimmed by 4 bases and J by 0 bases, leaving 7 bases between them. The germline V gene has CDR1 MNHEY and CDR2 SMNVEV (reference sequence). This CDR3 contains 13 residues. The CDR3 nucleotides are TGTGCCAGCAGTTCTCACACCTCCTACGAGCAGTACTTC. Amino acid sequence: CASSSHTSYEQYF.

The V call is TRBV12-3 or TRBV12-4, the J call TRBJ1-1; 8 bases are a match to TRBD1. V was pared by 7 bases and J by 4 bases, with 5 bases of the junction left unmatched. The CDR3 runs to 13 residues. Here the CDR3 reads CASTRRGLTEAFF. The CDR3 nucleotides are TGTGCCAGCACCCGCAGGGGGCTCACTGAAGCTTTCTTT.

CDR3 bases: TGTGCCAGCAGTCGTGGGGGTAGCGGTCATACCTACGAGCAGTACTTC. Its translation: CASSRGGSGHTYEQYF. J is TRBJ2-7 and V is TRBV7-2; weak D call: TRBD2 (6 bases). The germline V gene encodes CDR1 SGHTA and CDR2 FQGNSA. The CDR3 extends over 16 amino acids. Between the trimmed V and J ends, which lost 6 bases and 2 bases, there was a span of 20 bases.

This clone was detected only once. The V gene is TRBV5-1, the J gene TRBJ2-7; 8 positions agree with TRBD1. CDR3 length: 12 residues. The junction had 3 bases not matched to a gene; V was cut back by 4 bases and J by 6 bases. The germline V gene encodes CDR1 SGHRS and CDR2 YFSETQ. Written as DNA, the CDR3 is TGCGCCAGCAGCCGGACAGGGACCGAGCAGTACTTC. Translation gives CASSRTGTEQYF.

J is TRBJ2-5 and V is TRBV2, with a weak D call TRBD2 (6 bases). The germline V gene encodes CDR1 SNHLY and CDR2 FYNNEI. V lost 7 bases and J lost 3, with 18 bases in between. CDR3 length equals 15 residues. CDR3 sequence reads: CASTTLVSGKETQYF. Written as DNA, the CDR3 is TGTGCCAGCACCACACTCGTTAGCGGAAAAGAGACCCAGTACTTC.

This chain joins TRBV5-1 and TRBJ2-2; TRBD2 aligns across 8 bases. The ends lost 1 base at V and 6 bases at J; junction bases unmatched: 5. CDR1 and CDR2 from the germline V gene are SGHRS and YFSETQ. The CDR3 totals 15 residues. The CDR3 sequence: CASSLWPGGPGELFF. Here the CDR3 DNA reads TGCGCCAGCAGCTTGTGGCCGGGAGGGCCCGGGGAGCTGTTTTTT. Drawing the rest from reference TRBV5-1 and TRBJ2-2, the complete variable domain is KAGVTQTPRYLIKTRGQQVTLSCSPISGHRSVSWYQQTPGQGLQFLFEYFSETQRNKGNFPGRFSGRQFSNSRSEMNVSTLELGDSALYLCASSLWPGGPGELFFGEGSRLTVL.

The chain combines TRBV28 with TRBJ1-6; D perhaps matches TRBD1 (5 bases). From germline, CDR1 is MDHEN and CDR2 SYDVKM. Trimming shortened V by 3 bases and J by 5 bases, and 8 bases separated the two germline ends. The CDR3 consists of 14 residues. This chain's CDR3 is CASSFRDHNSPLHF. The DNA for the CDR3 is TGTGCCAGCAGTTTCAGGGATCATAATTCACCCCTCCACTTT.

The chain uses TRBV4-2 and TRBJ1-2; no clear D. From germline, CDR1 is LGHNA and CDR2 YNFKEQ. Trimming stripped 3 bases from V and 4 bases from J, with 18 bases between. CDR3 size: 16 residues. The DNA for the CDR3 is TGTGCCAGCAGCCACGATCCTCCAAGCGAGAGCTATGGCTACACCTTC. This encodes CASSHDPPSESYGYTF.

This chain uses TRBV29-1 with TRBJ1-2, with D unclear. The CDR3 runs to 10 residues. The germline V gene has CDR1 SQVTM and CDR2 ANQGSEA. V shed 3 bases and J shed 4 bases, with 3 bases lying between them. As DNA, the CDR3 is TGCAGCGTTGATCTCTATGGCTACACCTTC. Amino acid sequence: CSVDLYGYTF.

CDR3 loop: CASSRTGASQPQHF. The DNA of the CDR3 is TGTGCCAGCAGCCGGACAGGGGCCAGCCAGCCCCAGCATTTT. The chain has TRBV7-6 and TRBJ1-5; 9 nucleotides line up with TRBD1. Trimming at V came to 5 bases and at J to 7 bases, leaving 6 bases not matched to a gene. Germline loops: CDR1 SGHVS, CDR2 FNYEAQ. The CDR3 is 14 amino acids. Full variable domain (rest looked up from reference TRBV7-6 and TRBJ1-5): GAGVSQSPRYKVTKRGQDVALRCDPISGHVSLYWYRQALGQGPEFLTYFNYEAQQDKSGLPNDRFSAERPEGSISTLTIQRTEQRDSAMYRCASSRTGASQPQHFGDGTRLSIL.

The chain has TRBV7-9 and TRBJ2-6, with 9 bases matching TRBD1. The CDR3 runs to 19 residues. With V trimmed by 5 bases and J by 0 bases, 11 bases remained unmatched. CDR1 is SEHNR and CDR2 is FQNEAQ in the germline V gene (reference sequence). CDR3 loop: CASSPWGTGKDSGANVLTF. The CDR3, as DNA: TGTGCCAGCAGCCCTTGGGGGACAGGGAAGGACTCTGGGGCCAACGTCCTGACTTTC.

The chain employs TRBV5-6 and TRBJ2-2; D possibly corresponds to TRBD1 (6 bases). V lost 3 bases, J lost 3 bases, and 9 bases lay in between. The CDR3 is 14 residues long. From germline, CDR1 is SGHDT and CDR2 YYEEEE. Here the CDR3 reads CASSWTDYTGELFF. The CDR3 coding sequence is TGTGCCAGCAGCTGGACAGATTACACCGGGGAGCTGTTTTTT. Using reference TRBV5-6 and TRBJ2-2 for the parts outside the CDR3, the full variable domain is DAGVTQSPTHLIKTRGQQVTLRCSPKSGHDTVSWYQQALGQGPQFIFQYYEEEERQRGNFPDRFSGHQFPNYSSELNVNALLLGDSALYLCASSWTDYTGELFFGEGSRLTVL.

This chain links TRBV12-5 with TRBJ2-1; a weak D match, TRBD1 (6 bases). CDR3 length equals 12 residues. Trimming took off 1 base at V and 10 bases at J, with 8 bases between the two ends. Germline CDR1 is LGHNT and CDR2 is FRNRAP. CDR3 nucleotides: TGTGCTAGTGGTTTGGCCAGGGGCGAGCAGTTCTTC. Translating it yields CASGLARGEQFF.

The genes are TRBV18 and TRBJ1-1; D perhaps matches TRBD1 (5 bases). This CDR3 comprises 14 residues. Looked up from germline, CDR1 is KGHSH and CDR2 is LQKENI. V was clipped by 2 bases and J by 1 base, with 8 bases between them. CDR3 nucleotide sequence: TGTGCCAGCTCACCAACAGGCCAGAACACTGAAGCTTTCTTT. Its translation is CASSPTGQNTEAFF.

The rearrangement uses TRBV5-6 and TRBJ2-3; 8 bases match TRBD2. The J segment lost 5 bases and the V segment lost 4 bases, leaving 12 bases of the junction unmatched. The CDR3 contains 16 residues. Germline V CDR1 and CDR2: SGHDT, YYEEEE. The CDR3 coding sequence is TGTGCCAGCAGCACCCCCGGGACTAGGACCGTAGATACGCAGTATTTT. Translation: CASSTPGTRTVDTQYF.

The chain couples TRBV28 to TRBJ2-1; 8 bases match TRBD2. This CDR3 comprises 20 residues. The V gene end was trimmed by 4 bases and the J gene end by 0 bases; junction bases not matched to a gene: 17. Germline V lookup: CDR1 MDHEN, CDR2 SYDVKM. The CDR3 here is CASSSGDSWTSPSSYNEQFF. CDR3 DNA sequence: TGTGCCAGCAGTTCCGGCGACAGCTGGACTAGCCCGAGCTCCTACAATGAGCAGTTCTTC.

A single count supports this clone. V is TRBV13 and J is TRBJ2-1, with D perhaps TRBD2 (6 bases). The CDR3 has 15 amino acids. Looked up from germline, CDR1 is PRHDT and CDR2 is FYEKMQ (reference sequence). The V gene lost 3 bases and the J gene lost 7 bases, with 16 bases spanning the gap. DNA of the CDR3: TGTGCCAGCAGCTTCTCGGCTAGCGACCAGAATGAGCAGTTCTTC. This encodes CASSFSASDQNEQFF.

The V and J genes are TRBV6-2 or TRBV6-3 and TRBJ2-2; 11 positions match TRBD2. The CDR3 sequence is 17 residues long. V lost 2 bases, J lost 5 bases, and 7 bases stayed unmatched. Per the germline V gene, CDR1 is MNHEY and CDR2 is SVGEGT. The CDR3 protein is CASSYVTSGIATGELFF. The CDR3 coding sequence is TGTGCCAGCAGTTACGTGACTAGCGGGATAGCTACCGGGGAGCTGTTTTTT.